This T cell receptor beta chain was retrieved from a study of beta chain features in type 1 diabetes. Study details: In all, some 100 million sorted cells from all samples were analyzed. Study outcomes and limitations: The study found fewer insertions and more deletions at VDJ junctions in type 1 diabetes patients.

Turning to this clone: Its target is not known.

One heparinised draw, averaging roughly 0.12 L, was taken per donor. Cells sorted by CD45RO/CCR7/CD25/CD127/CD95/CD27 comprised CD4+ naive, central memory, regulatory and stem cell-like memory cells. The isolated RNA, all of it, was reverse transcribed, so expressed TCRB transcripts were what got sequenced. Method: immunoSEQ multiplex PCR; TCRdb's copy keeps in-frame clones and lacks some. The sample holds approximately 400,000 clones, roughly 15% seen once. This TCR came from a woman between 18 and 29 years old in good health. Sample: naive CD4+ T cells from blood.

CDR3 DNA: TGCGCCAGCAGCTTGGAACCGGGACTAGGTTCCTACGAGCAGTACTTC. This codes for CASSLEPGLGSYEQYF. The rearrangement joins TRBV5-1 to TRBJ2-7, with 8 bases lining up with TRBD2. The CDR3 contains 16 residues. The germline V gene encodes CDR1 SGHRS and CDR2 YFSETQ. V trimming: 0 bases; J trimming: 1 base; junction bases outside the gene matches: 6.